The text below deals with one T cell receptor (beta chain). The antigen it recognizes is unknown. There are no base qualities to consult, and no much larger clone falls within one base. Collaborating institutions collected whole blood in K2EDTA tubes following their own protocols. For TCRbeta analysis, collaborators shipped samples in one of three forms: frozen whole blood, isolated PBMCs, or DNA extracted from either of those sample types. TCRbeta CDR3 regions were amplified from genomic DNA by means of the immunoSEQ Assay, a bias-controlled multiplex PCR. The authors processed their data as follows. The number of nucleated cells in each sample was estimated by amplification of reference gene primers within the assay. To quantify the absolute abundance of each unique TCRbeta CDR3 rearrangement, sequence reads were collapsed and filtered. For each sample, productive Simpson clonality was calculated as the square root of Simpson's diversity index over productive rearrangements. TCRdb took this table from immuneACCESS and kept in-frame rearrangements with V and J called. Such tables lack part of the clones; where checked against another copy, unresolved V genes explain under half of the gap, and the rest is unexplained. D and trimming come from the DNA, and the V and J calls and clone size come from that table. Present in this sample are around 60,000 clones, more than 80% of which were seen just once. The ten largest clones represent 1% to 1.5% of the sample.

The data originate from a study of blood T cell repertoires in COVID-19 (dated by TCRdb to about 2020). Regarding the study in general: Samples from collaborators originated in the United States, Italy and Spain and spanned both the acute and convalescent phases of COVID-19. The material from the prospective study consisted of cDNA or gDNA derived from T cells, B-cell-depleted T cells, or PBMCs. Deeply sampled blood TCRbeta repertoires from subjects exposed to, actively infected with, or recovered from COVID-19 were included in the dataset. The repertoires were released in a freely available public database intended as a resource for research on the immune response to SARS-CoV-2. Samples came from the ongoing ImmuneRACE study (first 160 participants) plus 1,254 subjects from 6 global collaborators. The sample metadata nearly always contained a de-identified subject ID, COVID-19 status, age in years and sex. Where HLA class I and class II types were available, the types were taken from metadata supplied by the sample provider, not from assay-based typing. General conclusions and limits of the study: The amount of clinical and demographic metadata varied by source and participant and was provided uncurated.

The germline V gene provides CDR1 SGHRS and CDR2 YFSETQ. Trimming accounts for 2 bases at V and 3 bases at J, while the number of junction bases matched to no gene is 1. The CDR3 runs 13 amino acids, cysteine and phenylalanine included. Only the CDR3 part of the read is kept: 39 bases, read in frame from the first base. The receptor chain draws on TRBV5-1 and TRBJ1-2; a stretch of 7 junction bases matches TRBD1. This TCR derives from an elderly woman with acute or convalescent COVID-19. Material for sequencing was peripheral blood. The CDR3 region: CASSFGTDYGYTF. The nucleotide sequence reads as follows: TGCGCCAGCAGCTTCGGGACAGACTATGGCTACACCTTC.